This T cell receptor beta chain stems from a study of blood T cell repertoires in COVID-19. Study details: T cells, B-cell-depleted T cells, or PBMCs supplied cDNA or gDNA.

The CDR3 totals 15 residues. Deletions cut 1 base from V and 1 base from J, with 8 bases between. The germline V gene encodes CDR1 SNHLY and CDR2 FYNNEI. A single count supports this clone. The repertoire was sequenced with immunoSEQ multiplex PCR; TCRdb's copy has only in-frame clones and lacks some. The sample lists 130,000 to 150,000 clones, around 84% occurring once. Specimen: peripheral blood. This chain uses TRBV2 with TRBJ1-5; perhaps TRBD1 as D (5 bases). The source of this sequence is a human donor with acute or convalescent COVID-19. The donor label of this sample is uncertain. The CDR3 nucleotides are TGTGCCAGCAGTGAAGGGGGGGGAAGCAATCAGCCCCAGCATTTT. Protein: CASSEGGGSNQPQHF.